Below are 29 T cell receptor beta chains sequenced from a single sample in a study of memory CD8 T cells in hepatitis C reinfection. TCRdb's table, derived via immunoSEQ multiplex PCR, lists solely in-frame clones and lacks some. The top ten clones hold about 1% of a sample with about 50,000 clones, approximately 89% of them seen once. Time point here: pre-reinfection, 55 to 20 weeks before reinfection detection. No in vitro expansion preceded TCR sequencing of the sorted cells. The sample taken for sequencing was naive CD8+ T cells sorted from blood. The receptors were sampled from a man aged 18 to 29 with hepatitis C virus infection.

This chain links TRBV4-1 with TRBJ2-7, with D hard to call. Germline V gives CDR1 MGHRA, CDR2 YSYEKL. V lost 1 base and J lost 0, with 7 bases in between. This CDR3 is 14 amino acids long. The CDR3 reads CASSQGVYSYEQYF. CDR3 nucleotide sequence: TGCGCCAGCAGCCAAGGTGTCTACTCCTACGAGCAGTACTTC.

The chain couples TRBV7-8 to TRBJ2-3, with D tentatively TRBD1 (5 bases). Germline V gene data show CDR1 as SGHVS and CDR2 as FQNEAQ. V lost 5 bases and J lost 0, with 12 bases in between. The CDR3 length is 15 residues. The CDR3 sequence: CASSERGFSTDTQYF. The CDR3 DNA reads as TGTGCCAGCAGCGAAAGGGGTTTCAGCACAGATACGCAGTATTTT.

V usage is TRBV4-1 and J usage is TRBJ2-1; 7 nucleotides align to TRBD2. CDR1 and CDR2 from the germline V gene are MGHRA and YSYEKL. CDR3 length: 12 residues. The trim removed 2 bases at V and 8 bases at J, leaving 0 bases unmatched. The CDR3 sequence is CASSQREDEQFF. The CDR3 nucleotides are TGCGCCAGCAGCCAACGGGAGGATGAGCAGTTCTTC.

The chain joins TRBV7-9 to TRBJ2-1; D is unresolved. The V gene lost 3 bases and the J gene lost 8 bases, with 11 bases spanning the gap. This CDR3 is 13 amino acids long. Germline CDR1 and CDR2: SEHNR and FQNEAQ (reference sequence). The CDR3 nucleotides are TGTGCCAGCAGCTTCCCTTCTCGTCATGAGCAGTTCTTC. Its protein is CASSFPSRHEQFF. Full variable domain (rest looked up from reference TRBV7-9 and TRBJ2-1): DTGVSQNPRHKITKRGQNVTFRCDPISEHNRLYWYRQTLGQGPEFLTYFQNEAQLEKSRLLSDRFSAERPKGSFSTLEIQRTEQGDSAMYLCASSFPSRHEQFFGPGTRLTVL.

The chain joins TRBV29-1 to TRBJ2-2; no definite D call. This CDR3 spans 14 amino acids. V was shortened by 4 bases and J by 3 bases, with 12 bases between the two germline ends. Per germline, CDR1 SQVTM and CDR2 ANQGSEA. CDR3 sequence (DNA): TGCAGCGTTGCTGAACAGCCATACACCGGGGAGCTGTTTTTT. Translating it yields CSVAEQPYTGELFF.

This clone was observed a single time. V usage is TRBV21-1 and J usage is TRBJ2-7; TRBD1, as called in the table, went unchecked against the DNA. TRBV21-1 is a documented pseudogene. The CDR3 runs to 13 residues. In DNA, the CDR3 is TGTGCCAGCAGACCCAGGGGCGCGGACGAGCAGTACGTC. Encoded protein: CASRPRGADEQYV.

This chain uses TRBV6-1 with TRBJ2-3, with TRBD2 matching over 11 bases. Germline V CDR1 and CDR2: MNHNS, SASEGT. The CDR3 extends over 18 amino acids. V lost 3 bases to trimming and J lost 5 bases; unmatched junction nucleotides: 13. CDR3 DNA sequence: TGTGCCAGCAGTGAGGGGGAGGCTAGCGGGGGGACGAAAGATACGCAGTATTTT. Amino acids: CASSEGEASGGTKDTQYF.

V usage is TRBV29-1 and J usage is TRBJ2-1; tentatively, D is TRBD2 (6 bases). Trimming removed 1 base from V and 7 bases from J, with 14 bases in between. This CDR3 is 14 amino acids long. Germline loops: CDR1 SQVTM, CDR2 ANQGSEA. The CDR3 reads CSVEAGGGRNEQFF. In DNA form, the CDR3 reads TGCAGCGTTGAAGCCGGGGGAGGTCGGAATGAGCAGTTCTTC.

This clone was counted between two and nine times. The chain employs TRBV7-9 and TRBJ2-1; D might be TRBD2 (6 bases). CDR1 is SEHNR and CDR2 is FQNEAQ in the germline V gene (reference sequence). CDR3 length equals 14 residues. Between the trimmed V and J ends, which lost 7 bases and 5 bases, there was a span of 15 bases. Written as DNA, the CDR3 is TGTGCCAGCAAGCTCGGGGTAGCGGACAATGAGCAGTTCTTC. Its translation is CASKLGVADNEQFF.

The rearrangement links TRBV5-6 to TRBJ2-2; no clear D. Trimming removed 2 bases from V and 0 bases from J, with 5 bases in between. From germline, CDR1 is SGHDT and CDR2 YYEEEE. The CDR3 has 14 residues. Written as DNA, the CDR3 is TGTGCCAGCAGCTTAGCTTCGAACACCGGGGAGCTGTTTTTT. Amino acid sequence: CASSLASNTGELFF.

The chain employs TRBV15 and TRBJ2-2; 7 nucleotides agree with TRBD2. The germline V gene encodes CDR1 LNHNV and CDR2 YYDKDF (reference sequence). V lost 6 bases and J lost 7; bases outside the gene matches: 2. This CDR3 is built from 12 residues. The CDR3 region has the DNA TGTGCCACCAGAGAGCGGGGCGGGGAGCTGTTTTTT. Translated, it gives CATRERGGELFF.

The rearrangement uses TRBV7-6 and TRBJ1-1; D call uncertain. V was clipped by 1 base and J by 0 bases, with 12 bases between them. The V gene's germline CDR1 is SGHVS and CDR2 FNYEAQ. This CDR3 contains 16 residues. The CDR3 DNA reads TGTGCCAGCAGCTTAGGTCAAGGAGGAGTGAACACTGAAGCTTTCTTT. This encodes CASSLGQGGVNTEAFF.

The rearrangement links TRBV28 to TRBJ1-3; D possibly corresponds to TRBD1 (6 bases). CDR1 MDHEN and CDR2 SYDVKM come from the germline V gene. The V gene lost 6 bases and the J gene lost 3 bases, with 12 bases spanning the gap. The CDR3 length is 14 residues. The CDR3 here is CASSQGFDGNTIYF. CDR3 coding DNA: TGTGCCAGCAGCCAGGGGTTCGATGGAAACACCATATATTTT.

This clone was detected only once. V usage is TRBV6-1 and J usage is TRBJ2-3; tentatively, D is TRBD2 (6 bases). Germline V gene data show CDR1 as MNHNS and CDR2 as SASEGT. The CDR3 runs to 14 residues. V lost 5 bases and J lost 0, with 9 bases in between. CDR3 DNA sequence: TGTGCCAGCAGTCCAGGGACTAGCACAGATACGCAGTATTTT. Amino acids: CASSPGTSTDTQYF.

The chain combines TRBV5-1 with TRBJ2-1, with TRBD2 matching 10 bases. Trimming cost V 4 bases and J 2 bases; bases outside gene matches: 9. The CDR3 contains 17 residues. Per the germline V gene, CDR1 is SGHRS and CDR2 is YFSETQ. The CDR3 sequence: CASSTRTSGNPYNEQFF. As DNA, the CDR3 is TGCGCCAGCAGCACTAGGACTAGCGGTAACCCCTACAATGAGCAGTTCTTC.

The V gene is TRBV10-3, the J gene TRBJ2-1; 12 bases match TRBD1. The CDR3 covers 15 residues. With 4 bases clipped from V and 6 bases from J, the junction kept 4 bases outside the gene matches. CDR1 ENHRY and CDR2 SYGVKD come from the germline V gene. This CDR3 reads CAISAKGQGANEQFF. The CDR3 DNA reads as TGTGCCATCAGTGCTAAGGGACAGGGGGCCAATGAGCAGTTCTTC.

In its sample, this clone was seen a few times. The CDR3 coding sequence is TGTGCCGGGGGTCTCTCCCCGGGGGGCGAGCAGTACGTC. Amino acid sequence: CAGGLSPGGEQYV. This chain connects TRBV2 to TRBJ2-7, with 7 bases matching TRBD2. V lost 11 bases, J lost 6 bases, and 13 bases stayed unmatched. Germline-derived CDR1 and CDR2 are SNHLY and FYNNEI. The CDR3 spans 13 residues.

This clone occurred once. The J gene is TRBJ2-1, the V gene TRBV5-5; 10 bases line up with TRBD1. Germline loops: CDR1 SGHKS, CDR2 YYEKEE (reference sequence). J lost 4 bases, V lost 3 bases, and 1 base had no gene match. This CDR3 spans 14 amino acids. The CDR3: CASSSGQGYNEQFF. CDR3 DNA: TGTGCCAGCAGCTCGGGACAGGGGTACAATGAGCAGTTCTTC.

The V and J genes are TRBV7-2 and TRBJ2-1; 10 bases align to TRBD2. The germline CDR1 and CDR2 sequences are SGHTA and FQGNSA. This CDR3 has 15 residues. V trimming: 4 bases; J trimming: 1 base; junction bases outside the gene matches: 1. Written as DNA, the CDR3 is TGTGCCAGCAGCTATAGCGGGAGGTCCTACAATGAGCAGTTCTTC. It translates to CASSYSGRSYNEQFF.

The CDR3 protein is CASVEGTSGNNEQFF. The CDR3 bases are TGTGCCAGCGTGGAGGGGACTAGCGGAAACAATGAGCAGTTCTTC. The chain employs TRBV27 and TRBJ2-1; 11 bases map to TRBD2. The germline V gene has CDR1 MNHEY and CDR2 SMNVEV (reference sequence). After removal of 8 bases from V and 5 bases from J, the junction contained 8 bases not matched to a gene. The CDR3 has 15 residues.

V usage is TRBV7-8 and J usage is TRBJ2-5, with 11 bases matching TRBD2. The DNA end favors TRBJ2-7, so the J call may be wrong. CDR1 and CDR2 from the germline V gene are SGHVS and FQNEAQ. The CDR3 is 17 amino acids. The CDR3 region has the DNA TGTGCCAGCAGCTTAGAAGCGGGGCTAGCGGGAGGCTACGAGCAGTACTTC. Its translation is CASSLEAGLAGGYEQYF.

This clone was seen a single time. This sequence joins TRBV6-5 and TRBJ2-1; 12 bases align to TRBD2. V gave up 2 bases and J gave up 12 bases; unmatched junction bases: 8. The CDR3 runs 15 residues. Per germline, CDR1 MNHEY and CDR2 SVGAGI. CDR3 sequence reads: CASSYGLAGGDGQFF. CDR3 DNA: TGTGCCAGCAGTTACGGGCTAGCGGGGGGGGATGGGCAGTTCTTC.

The gene calls are TRBV28 and TRBJ2-3; D is perhaps TRBD2 (6 bases). Germline lookup yields CDR1 MDHEN and CDR2 SYDVKM. Trimming pared 1 base from V and 2 bases from J, leaving 19 bases between. The CDR3 contains 18 residues. The CDR3 nucleotides read TGTGCCAGCAGTTTATCGGGGACTTACGAGTTAAACACAGATACGCAGTATTTT. Its protein is CASSLSGTYELNTDTQYF. Variable domain in full (rest from reference TRBV28 and TRBJ2-3): DVKVTQSSRYLVKRTGEKVFLECVQDMDHENMFWYRQDPGLGLRLIYFSYDVKMKEKGDIPEGYSVSREKKERFSLILESASTNQTSMYLCASSLSGTYELNTDTQYFGPGTRLTVL.

The gene calls are TRBV9 and TRBJ2-3, with TRBD1 matching over 10 bases. Germline V gene sequence: CDR1 SGDLS, CDR2 YYNGEE. The J segment lost 3 bases and the V segment lost 3 bases, leaving 4 bases of the junction unmatched. The CDR3 runs 15 residues. CDR3 loop: CASSEGQGLTDTQYF. CDR3 in DNA: TGTGCCAGCAGCGAGGGACAGGGGTTAACAGATACGCAGTATTTT.

This chain connects TRBV19 to TRBJ2-1, with a weak D call TRBD1 (5 bases). The germline V gene has CDR1 LNHDA and CDR2 SQIVND (reference sequence). V was shortened by 2 bases and J by 0 bases, with 8 bases between the two germline ends. There are 15 residues in the CDR3. CDR3 DNA sequence: TGTGCCAGTAGTATACAGGGCTACTCCTACAATGAGCAGTTCTTC. It specifies CASSIQGYSYNEQFF.

The chain couples TRBV14 to TRBJ2-2; TRBD2 agrees at 7 bases. The CDR3 is 16 amino acids. The germline gives CDR1 SGHDN, CDR2 FVKESK. V dropped 2 bases and J dropped 2; count of bases not matched to a gene: 5. CDR3 DNA sequence: TGTGCCAGCAGCCAATTAGGACTAGGAAACACCGGGGAGCTGTTTTTT. Residues: CASSQLGLGNTGELFF. Full variable domain (rest looked up from reference TRBV14 and TRBJ2-2): EAGVTQFPSHSVIEKGQTVTLRCDPISGHDNLYWYRRVMGKEIKFLLHFVKESKQDESGMPNNRFLAERTGGTYSTLKVQPAELEDSGVYFCASSQLGLGNTGELFFGEGSRLTVL.

On this clone: The junction departs from germline at one end; a sequencing error may be responsible. The chain recombines TRBV7-6 with TRBJ2-1; the D gene is possibly TRBD2 (5 bases). Germline lookup yields CDR1 SGHVS and CDR2 FNYEAQ. This CDR3 region has 18 residues. The CDR3 sequence is CASNLGPGEIARGNEQFF. CDR3 nucleotides: TGTGCCAGCAACTTAGGCCCCGGGGAGATAGCGAGAGGCAATGAGCAGTTCTTC.

The chain carries TRBV4-1 and TRBJ1-5; D call uncertain. The CDR3 has 16 amino acids. CDR1 and CDR2 (germline): MGHRA, YSYEKL. Trimming removed 4 bases from V and 1 base from J, with 14 bases in between. The CDR3: CASSLSGTGSNQPQHF. CDR3 sequence (DNA): TGCGCCAGCAGCCTCTCCGGCACGGGGAGCAATCAGCCCCAGCATTTT.

The genes are TRBV5-4 and TRBJ2-7, with 7 bases that match TRBD2. The CDR3 covers 17 residues. V was pared by 7 bases and J by 3 bases, with 19 bases of the junction left unmatched. From germline, CDR1 is SGHNT and CDR2 YYREEE (reference sequence). CDR3 loop: CASGTGEGGLRDYEQYF. CDR3 sequence (DNA): TGTGCCAGCGGGACGGGGGAGGGAGGGCTAAGAGACTACGAGCAGTACTTC.